Listed here is a single T cell receptor (beta chain). These data belong to a study of blood T cell repertoires in COVID-19. Data came from immunoSEQ multiplex PCR; TCRdb stores just in-frame clones and leaves some out. Of about 260,000 clones in the sample, 87% were seen once. The germline V gene encodes CDR1 SGHTA and CDR2 FQGNSA. V shed 5 bases, J shed 10 bases, and the junction held 7 bases outside the gene matches. The CDR3 is made up of 13 amino acids. The receptor was derived from a woman in her thirties or forties who had recovered from COVID-19. The J gene is TRBJ2-3, the V gene TRBV7-2; TRBD2 matches at 9 bases. The material sequenced was peripheral blood. CDR3 residues: CASSPGLASPQYF. The CDR3 DNA follows: TGTGCCAGCAGCCCGGGACTAGCCTCCCCGCAGTATTTT.